This TCR beta chain emerged from a study of tumor-infiltrating lymphocytes in primary liver carcinoma. From germline, CDR1 is SGHAT and CDR2 FQNNGV. The CDR3 contains 16 residues. Notes on the study in general: Tumor specimens were characterized by a significantly higher top-250-clone fraction than blood (p = 0.039).

The input was about 490 ng total RNA; TCR beta cDNA was made from it with a constant-region primer. It was through three nested multiplex PCR rounds of slightly modified ARM-PCR that TCR beta libraries arose. In the first two PCR rounds, TRBV1-TRBV30 forward primers were paired with a C-beta reverse primer, and each round lasted about 9 cycles. TCRdb processed the multiplex PCR reads anew with MiXCR; each CDR3 protein has one entry. Among about 200,000 distinct CDR3 sequences listed, about 61% were seen once. For this clonotype: Its cognate antigen is unknown. The junction does not match germline at one end; this may be a read error.

For blood RNA, unsorted whole blood served as the source, and germline DNA was extracted too. Patients in the cohort were treatment-naive and living with chronic HBV infection. The sequence was obtained from a woman aged 55-70 years with primary liver carcinoma and hepatitis B virus infection. The genes are TRBV11-2 and TRBJ2-2; TRBD2 aligns across 7 bases. Material for sequencing was peripheral blood. The DNA for the CDR3 is TGTGCCAGCAAATTAGCCGGCGGGAGAAATACCGGGGAGCTCTTTTTT. Residues: CASKLAGGRNTGELFF.